This T cell receptor beta chain is from a study of blood T cells in healthy people across ages. General observations from the study: Naive CD4+ cell counts and diversity both ran higher in long-lived than in aged donors. Donor CMV status, an unknown factor, possibly confounded changes in expanded clonotypes.

Germline V gene lookup returns CDR1 MGHDK and CDR2 SYGVNS. The CDR3 totals 15 residues. Losses at the gene ends were 1 base for V and 11 bases for J; bases not matched to a gene: 11. For the second PCR, which ran for about 7 to 11 cycles, a sample-barcoded 5' primer and a J-beta primer mix were used. TCRdb reanalysed the 5' RACE reads using MiXCR and keeps one entry per CDR3 protein. The sample has roughly 1,500,000 distinct CDR3 sequences; roughly 45% are singletons. A word on this clonotype: The antigen is unknown.

The sequenced sample consisted of blood. The J gene is TRBJ2-5, the V gene TRBV25-1; 9 bases map to TRBD2. This clonotype originated in a woman younger than 30 in good health. DNA of the CDR3: TGTGCCAGCAGTGAATTTAGCGGGAGAGGGGATGAGCAGTACTTC. Protein sequence: CASSEFSGRGDEQYF.